The next 27 T cell receptor beta chains were all read from a single sample in a study of T-cell reconstitution after alpha-beta-depleted transplantation in children. Preparation of the TCRbeta library involved a method that used unique molecular identifiers. TCRdb redid the calling of the PCR reads with MiXCR, one entry per CDR3 protein. The table lists some 490,000 distinct CDR3 sequences, roughly an eighth of them singletons. The source material was PBMCs from the stem cell graft donor, sampled from the stem cell graft. The receptors originated from a human donor who donated a stem cell graft to a child with combined immunodeficiency.

This clonotype was detected ten times or more. This rearrangement joins TRBV12-3 or TRBV12-4 to TRBJ1-2, with TRBD1 matching 7 bases. This CDR3 has 15 residues. The J segment lost 1 base and the V segment lost 5 bases, leaving 7 bases of the junction unmatched. CDR3 DNA sequence: TGTGCCAGCAGTGCCTCGGACAGGATTAACTATGGCTACACCTTC. Residues: CASSASDRINYGYTF.

This clonotype has just a few counts. V gene TRBV9 combines with J gene TRBJ1-2; D is unclear. The CDR3 contains 12 residues. Between the trimmed V and J ends, which lost 0 bases and 7 bases, there was a span of 7 bases. The germline CDR1 and CDR2 sequences are SGDLS and YYNGEE. CDR3 region: CASSVGVRGYTF. CDR3 coding DNA: TGTGCCAGCAGCGTAGGAGTCCGTGGCTACACCTTC.

Ten or more counts support this clonotype. The chain has TRBV12-3 or TRBV12-4 and TRBJ2-3; the D gene is possibly TRBD1 (6 bases). This CDR3 is built from 15 residues. V dropped 1 base and J dropped 0 bases, with 8 bases sitting between them. The CDR3 nucleotides are TGTGCCAGCAGTTTAGGGGGGCTCAGCACAGATACGCAGTATTTT. Residues: CASSLGGLSTDTQYF.

Notes on this clonotype: A much larger clone is a single base away; this may be a read error. DNA of the CDR3: TGTGCCAGCAGTTTATGGGTACTAGCGGGACCCGGGGAGCTGTTTTTT. It is translated as CASSLWVLAGPGELFF. The V and J genes are TRBV28 and TRBJ2-2; 10 bases line up with TRBD2. The CDR3 contains 16 residues. V trimming: 0 bases; J trimming: 6 bases; junction bases outside the gene matches: 4. CDR1 is MDHEN, CDR2 SYDVKM, per germline.

This clonotype has ten or more counts. This chain uses TRBV20-1 with TRBJ2-1; 9 bases line up with TRBD2. CDR1 and CDR2 (germline): DFQATT, SNEGSKA (reference sequence). Trimming removed 5 bases from V and 2 bases from J; junction bases left unmatched: 4. This CDR3 contains 14 residues. CDR3 amino acids: CSAPTSGTYNEQFF. In nucleotides, the CDR3 is TGCAGTGCTCCGACTAGCGGAACCTACAATGAGCAGTTCTTC.

In nucleotides, the CDR3 is TGCAGCGTCGGAGGCCGGGACAGGGTGAATGAGCAGTTCTTC. Translation gives CSVGGRDRVNEQFF. The chain links TRBV29-1 to TRBJ2-1, with 9 nucleotides matching TRBD1. This CDR3 contains 14 residues. Germline-derived CDR1 and CDR2 are SQVTM and ANQGSEA. Trimming at V came to 6 bases and at J to 7 bases, leaving 10 bases not matched to a gene.

This clonotype was counted between two and nine times. The chain couples TRBV5-1 to TRBJ2-7; 8 bases map to TRBD2. V was clipped by 0 bases and J by 5 bases; unmatched bases: 4. Germline loops: CDR1 SGHRS, CDR2 YFSETQ. This CDR3 is 14 amino acids long. The CDR3 DNA reads TGCGCCAGCAGCTTGGAATTAGCGGGACACGAGCAGTACTTC. This gives the protein CASSLELAGHEQYF.

This clonotype was found a few times. The V gene is TRBV2, the J gene TRBJ1-4; 7 nucleotides align to TRBD1. This CDR3 contains 14 residues. V lost 6 bases and J lost 4; bases outside the gene matches: 5. Germline CDR1 SNHLY, CDR2 FYNNEI. The CDR3 protein is CASSVNRGNEKLFF. The CDR3 nucleotides are TGTGCCAGCAGCGTAAACAGGGGTAATGAAAAACTGTTTTTT.

This chain links TRBV5-1 with TRBJ2-7; TRBD1 matches 9 bases. V was clipped by 4 bases and J by 6 bases; unmatched bases: 14. The CDR3 loop spans 16 amino acids. Germline V gives CDR1 SGHRS, CDR2 YFSETQ. CDR3 sequence: CASSRNRQGEEGEQYF. The CDR3 region has the DNA TGCGCCAGCAGCCGAAACCGACAGGGGGAAGAGGGCGAGCAGTACTTC.

This clonotype appeared many times. V gene TRBV18 combines with J gene TRBJ2-6, with D perhaps matching TRBD1 or TRBD2 (5 bases each). CDR1 and CDR2 from the germline V gene are KGHSH and LQKENI. The CDR3 extends over 16 amino acids. The V end lost 4 bases, the J end lost 0 bases, and 10 bases lay between the germline ends. The CDR3 loop is CASSRDGISGANVLTF. CDR3 in DNA: TGTGCCAGCTCACGGGACGGCATCTCTGGGGCCAACGTCCTGACTTTC.

The table lists this clonotype with a count of one. This rearrangement joins TRBV15 to TRBJ2-7; 8 nucleotides line up with TRBD1. V was clipped by 2 bases and J by 3 bases; unmatched bases: 9. The CDR3 contains 16 residues. Per the germline V gene, CDR1 is LNHNV and CDR2 is YYDKDF (reference sequence). The DNA for the CDR3 is TGTGCCACCAGCAGATCTACAGGGGGTAGACGCTACGAGCAGTACTTC. Amino acid sequence: CATSRSTGGRRYEQYF.

This clonotype was detected a few times. The rearrangement links TRBV4-3 to TRBJ2-7, with D maybe TRBD2 (5 bases). There are 15 residues in the CDR3. CDR1 and CDR2 from the germline V gene are LGHNA and YSLEER. The germline V and J ends were trimmed by 0 bases and 0 bases, with 9 bases remaining between them. The DNA of the CDR3 is TGCGCCAGCAGCCAAGATATAGCGACCTCCTACGAGCAGTACTTC. As protein: CASSQDIATSYEQYF.

This clonotype was found a few times. CDR3 bases: TGCGCCAGCAGCTTGGTAGGACAGGGGGCCCCTAGACCCTACGAGCAGTACTTC. This translates into CASSLVGQGAPRPYEQYF. The rearrangement joins TRBV5-1 to TRBJ2-7, with TRBD1 identical over 11 bases. V lost 0 bases, J lost 2 bases, and 10 bases stayed unmatched. Germline CDR1 is SGHRS and CDR2 is YFSETQ. CDR3 length equals 18 residues. The full variable domain, in which reference TRBV5-1 and TRBJ2-7 provide the parts outside the CDR3, is KAGVTQTPRYLIKTRGQQVTLSCSPISGHRSVSWYQQTPGQGLQFLFEYFSETQRNKGNFPGRFSGRQFSNSRSEMNVSTLELGDSALYLCASSLVGQGAPRPYEQYFGPGTRLTVT.

This clonotype came up many times. The chain combines TRBV7-2 with TRBJ2-2; 8 bases match TRBD1. The CDR3 contains 13 residues. With 5 bases clipped from V and 7 bases from J, the junction kept 3 bases outside the gene matches. The V gene's germline CDR1 is SGHTA and CDR2 FQGNSA. DNA for the CDR3: TGTGCCAGCAGCAACACAGGGGGCGGGGAGCTGTTTTTT. It translates to CASSNTGGGELFF.

This chain joins TRBV1 and TRBJ2-3; TRBD1 reflects the table's D call only, with no check against the DNA. TRBV1 represents a pseudogene. The CDR3 loop spans 17 amino acids. The CDR3 nucleotides read TGCACCAGCAGCTACGTCAGGGGCCCGGGGATTACAGATACGCAGTATTTT. Its protein is CTSSYVRGPGITDTQYF.

This clonotype is classed as medium-sized. The V call is TRBV12-3 or TRBV12-4, the J call TRBJ2-7, with 7 bases identical to TRBD1. This CDR3 has 15 residues. Unmatched junction bases numbered 7, after V lost 5 bases and J lost 0 bases. The CDR3 loop is CASSLQGMSSYEQYF. Here the CDR3 DNA reads TGTGCCAGCAGTCTACAGGGGATGAGCTCCTACGAGCAGTACTTC.

The table lists this clonotype with a few counts. The chain links TRBV6-2 or TRBV6-3 to TRBJ2-1, with D perhaps matching TRBD2 (6 bases). Trimming pared 2 bases from V and 7 bases from J, leaving 18 bases between. This CDR3 has 16 residues. Germline V CDR1 and CDR2: MNHEY, SVGEGT. The CDR3 DNA reads TGTGCCAGCAGTTACCGCGGGACTCTTCATAGGAATGAGCAGTTCTTC. Residues: CASSYRGTLHRNEQFF.

The chain uses TRBV20-1 and TRBJ2-7, with TRBD2 identical over 7 bases. Trimming at V came to 6 bases and at J to 5 bases, leaving 13 bases not matched to a gene. CDR1 is DFQATT and CDR2 is SNEGSKA in the germline V gene (reference sequence). The CDR3 extends over 14 amino acids. CDR3 amino acids: CSAQTSKGIHEQYF. In DNA form, the CDR3 reads TGCAGTGCCCAGACTAGCAAGGGTATCCACGAGCAGTACTTC.

The table lists this clonotype with a few counts. The V and J genes are TRBV12-3 or TRBV12-4 and TRBJ1-3; perhaps TRBD1 as D (5 bases). Trimming stripped 4 bases from V and 0 bases from J, with 13 bases between. CDR3 length: 16 amino acids. The CDR3 region is CASSWGGVSSGNTIYF. The CDR3 nucleotides read TGTGCCAGCAGTTGGGGGGGGGTTAGCTCTGGAAACACCATATATTTT.

This clonotype was seen only a few times. J is TRBJ2-7 and V is TRBV3-1; no clear D. Germline V gene data show CDR1 as LGHDT and CDR2 as YNNKEL (reference sequence). The CDR3 runs 14 residues. V lost 1 base and J lost 1, with 8 bases in between. The CDR3 loop reads CASSQGYGSYEQYF. The CDR3 DNA reads TGTGCCAGCAGCCAAGGTTACGGATCCTACGAGCAGTACTTC.

The chain recombines TRBV4-2 with TRBJ2-7; 8 bases agree with TRBD1. CDR1 and CDR2 from the germline V gene are LGHNA and YNFKEQ. V was clipped by 1 base and J by 2 bases; unmatched bases: 4. This CDR3 comprises 15 residues. CDR3 sequence reads: CASSQGQGIAYEQYF. CDR3 coding DNA: TGTGCCAGCAGCCAAGGACAGGGGATAGCCTACGAGCAGTACTTC.

This clonotype was found many times. The chain links TRBV10-3 to TRBJ2-7; D gene unclear. The CDR3 covers 12 residues. Germline values: CDR1 ENHRY, CDR2 SYGVKD. V lost 6 bases, J lost 7 bases, and 13 bases lay in between. CDR3 amino acids: CAIRADRWEQYF. The CDR3 region has the DNA TGTGCCATCAGGGCAGACCGATGGGAGCAGTACTTC.

This chain uses TRBV9 with TRBJ2-7; the D is unclear. This CDR3 contains 14 residues. Trimming cost V 4 bases and J 2 bases, with 13 bases left between them. Germline assignment: CDR1 SGDLS and CDR2 YYNGEE. CDR3 DNA: TGTGCCAGCAGCCCCTCCGGTGAGGCCTACGAGCAGTACTTC. This encodes CASSPSGEAYEQYF.

V and J are TRBV25-1 and TRBJ1-3; the D is unclear. Trimming took 5 bases from V and 6 from J, leaving 11 bases between them. Germline V gene lookup returns CDR1 MGHDK and CDR2 SYGVNS. This CDR3 region has 13 residues. DNA of the CDR3: TGTGCCAGCAGTAACTTGGTCCCAAACACCATATATTTT. It translates to CASSNLVPNTIYF.

This clonotype appeared many times. The rearrangement joins TRBV25-1 to TRBJ2-1; D is undetermined. Germline V lookup: CDR1 MGHDK, CDR2 SYGVNS. V shed 6 bases and J shed 2 bases, with 14 bases lying between them. CDR3 length: 15 amino acids. The CDR3 loop is CASSQDFGAYNEQFF. The CDR3 DNA reads as TGTGCCAGCAGCCAAGATTTTGGAGCCTACAATGAGCAGTTCTTC.

This clonotype was detected a few times. The V call is TRBV3-1, the J call TRBJ2-5, with a possible D match to TRBD2 (5 bases). V was shortened by 1 base and J by 2 bases, with 8 bases between the two germline ends. The CDR3 length is 14 residues. Germline V lookup: CDR1 LGHDT, CDR2 YNNKEL (reference sequence). In nucleotides, the CDR3 is TGTGCCAGCAGCCAAGGGAGGCTGCAAGAGACCCAGTACTTC. This encodes CASSQGRLQETQYF.

This clonotype turned up a few times. The chain couples TRBV5-1 to TRBJ2-2; D may be TRBD1 (5 bases). Germline values: CDR1 SGHRS, CDR2 YFSETQ. The CDR3 is 15 amino acids. V dropped 0 bases and J dropped 1 base, with 7 bases sitting between them. CDR3 bases: TGCGCCAGCAGCTTGGGACAGATGAACACCGGGGAGCTGTTTTTT. Translation: CASSLGQMNTGELFF. Filled out from reference TRBV5-1 and TRBJ2-2, the complete variable domain reads KAGVTQTPRYLIKTRGQQVTLSCSPISGHRSVSWYQQTPGQGLQFLFEYFSETQRNKGNFPGRFSGRQFSNSRSEMNVSTLELGDSALYLCASSLGQMNTGELFFGEGSRLTVL.